The next 30 T cell receptor beta chains were all read from a single sample in a study of chemoradiotherapy in HPV16-positive cancers. Clones were read by immunoSEQ multiplex PCR, and TCRdb kept only the in-frame ones, dropping some. In the table there are 9,000 to 15,000 clones, less than 80% of which are singletons. This sample was obtained from a patient who underwent chemoradiotherapy. Source of these receptors: a human donor with HPV-associated anogenital cancer.

The chain carries TRBV5-1 and TRBJ2-3; 10 nucleotides line up with TRBD1. Germline V gene data show CDR1 as SGHRS and CDR2 as YFSETQ. Germline trimming cut 2 bases from V and 4 bases from J; bases unmatched to any gene: 7. The CDR3 extends over 16 amino acids. The CDR3 bases are TGCGCCAGCAGCTTCGGAGGACAGGGGGTCCCAGATACGCAGTATTTT. Translation: CASSFGGQGVPDTQYF.

This clone was seen a few times. The chain combines TRBV28 with TRBJ1-5; 12 bases map to TRBD1. Germline CDR1 MDHEN, CDR2 SYDVKM. V gave up 6 bases and J gave up 2 bases; unmatched junction bases: 17. The CDR3 has 20 residues. This CDR3 is CASRPPSGTGGEGGNQPQHF. In DNA form, the CDR3 reads TGTGCCAGCAGACCACCCTCGGGGACAGGGGGCGAAGGGGGCAATCAGCCCCAGCATTTT.

The V and J genes are TRBV5-1 and TRBJ2-1, with 8 bases aligning to TRBD1. The trim removed 4 bases at V and 9 bases at J, leaving 9 bases unmatched. This CDR3 is 14 amino acids long. Germline V gene data show CDR1 as SGHRS and CDR2 as YFSETQ. The chain's CDR3 is CASSKKSGGGEQFF. The CDR3 nucleotides are TGCGCCAGCAGCAAGAAATCAGGGGGCGGTGAGCAGTTCTTC.

For the CDR3, the DNA is TGTGCCAGCAGCCACTACGAGCAGTACTTC. Encoded protein: CASSHYEQYF. The chain employs TRBV7-2 and TRBJ2-7, with D unclear. Trimming took 5 bases from V and 3 from J, leaving 2 bases between them. The CDR3 is 10 amino acids. Germline loops: CDR1 SGHTA, CDR2 FQGNSA.

This clone turned up a few times. This same CDR3 is encoded by further DNA sequences in the sample. This chain links TRBV6-5 with TRBJ1-1, with no clear D. V was cut by 0 bases and J by 3 bases, with 5 bases left in between. Germline CDR1 and CDR2: MNHEY and SVGAGI. CDR3 length: 13 amino acids. In DNA, the CDR3 is TGTGCCAGCAGTTACTCGATCGACACTGAAGCTTTCTTT. Translated: CASSYSIDTEAFF.

The chain carries TRBV27 and TRBJ1-2, with 8 bases lining up with TRBD1. Germline V gives CDR1 MNHEY, CDR2 SMNVEV (reference sequence). V shed 3 bases and J 6 bases; nucleotides not matched to a gene: 6. The CDR3 spans 14 residues. CDR3 sequence reads: CASSFRAGGDGYTF. The CDR3 DNA sequence: TGTGCCAGCAGTTTCCGGGCAGGGGGCGATGGCTACACCTTC.

The CDR3: CASSPDVSGQGTDTQYF. CDR3 nucleotides: TGTGCCAGCAGCCCCGATGTGTCGGGACAGGGCACAGATACGCAGTATTTT. The gene calls are TRBV7-8 and TRBJ2-3; TRBD1 matches 8 bases. The CDR3 runs to 17 residues. Trimming took 5 bases from V and 1 from J; bases not matched to a gene: 11. CDR1 is SGHVS, CDR2 FQNEAQ, per germline.

V gene TRBV7-8 combines with J gene TRBJ2-1; D is perhaps TRBD1 (5 bases). The germline V and J ends were trimmed by 2 bases and 2 bases, with 10 bases remaining between them. The CDR3 is 15 residues long. Germline V gene lookup returns CDR1 SGHVS and CDR2 FQNEAQ. CDR3 nucleotide sequence: TGTGCCAGCAGCTTAATACAGGCTCCCTACAATGAGCAGTTCTTC. Amino acid sequence: CASSLIQAPYNEQFF.

This clone has a handful of counts. The chain couples TRBV7-3 to TRBJ2-3; D is ambiguous. The CDR3 contains 13 residues. Germline assignment: CDR1 SGHTA and CDR2 FQGTGA. V lost 5 bases and J lost 7, with 13 bases in between. CDR3 coding DNA: TGTGCCAGCAGCGCGAAGGGTGGCAATACGCAGTATTTT. Translation gives CASSAKGGNTQYF.

The V call is TRBV28, the J call TRBJ2-5; the D call may be TRBD1 or TRBD2 (5 bases each). The length of the CDR3 is 12 residues. Germline V gene lookup returns CDR1 MDHEN and CDR2 SYDVKM. V lost 3 bases and J lost 4, with 6 bases in between. CDR3: CASSFGGETQYF. The CDR3 DNA follows: TGTGCCAGCAGTTTTGGGGGAGAGACCCAGTACTTC.

This clone counts as medium-sized (0.01 to 0.1%). CDR3 sequence (DNA): TGTGCCAGCAGTTCGCGGGGGGACAGGGCCCCCCAGGGCTATGGCTACACCTTC. As protein: CASSSRGDRAPQGYGYTF. The genes are TRBV27 and TRBJ1-2, with 9 bases that match TRBD1. Germline V lookup: CDR1 MNHEY, CDR2 SMNVEV (reference sequence). This CDR3 region has 18 residues. After removal of 4 bases from V and 4 bases from J, the junction contained 16 bases not matched to a gene.

This clone was found a few times. This chain links TRBV18 with TRBJ2-1; D remains ambiguous. The CDR3 spans 14 residues. Germline CDR1 is KGHSH and CDR2 is LQKENI. V was shortened by 5 bases and J by 5 bases, with 13 bases between the two germline ends. The CDR3 is CASSWASRDNEQFF. DNA of the CDR3: TGTGCCAGCTCATGGGCCTCCCGTGACAATGAGCAGTTCTTC.

The V call is TRBV2, the J call TRBJ2-3, with 7 bases identical to TRBD2. The length of the CDR3 is 13 residues. The V and J ends lost 7 bases and 1 base, in that order; junction bases with no gene match: 2. CDR1 and CDR2 (germline): SNHLY, FYNNEI. The CDR3 nucleotides read TGTGCCAGCACCCTAGCGGGCACAGATACGCAGTATTTT. Protein product: CASTLAGTDTQYF. The full variable domain, its missing parts supplied by reference TRBV2 and TRBJ2-3, is EPEVTQTPSHQVTQMGQEVILRCVPISNHLYFYWYRQILGQKVEFLVSFYNNEISEKSEIFDDQFSVERPDGSNFTLKIRSTKLEDSAMYFCASTLAGTDTQYFGPGTRLTVL.

This clone was found a few times. V and J are TRBV2 and TRBJ2-2; 10 bases line up with TRBD2. The V gene's germline CDR1 is SNHLY and CDR2 FYNNEI. J was trimmed by 6 bases and V by 8 bases; bases with no gene match: 12. The CDR3 covers 16 residues. The CDR3 nucleotides are TGTGCCAGCGACGACATCAGCGGGGGGGCCTCCGGGGAGCTGTTTTTT. Protein product: CASDDISGGASGELFF.

The sample holds one count of this clone. The chain has TRBV6-5 and TRBJ2-7, with 8 nucleotides matching TRBD1. CDR1 MNHEY and CDR2 SVGAGI come from the germline V gene. The CDR3 extends over 15 amino acids. Losses at the gene ends were 2 bases for V and 6 bases for J; bases not matched to a gene: 9. CDR3 coding DNA: TGTGCCAGCAGTTACGAGTGGGGGACAGGCGCCGAGCAGTACTTC. Protein product: CASSYEWGTGAEQYF.

This clone was seen more than once but under ten times. The chain carries TRBV19 and TRBJ1-5; D gene unclear. The CDR3 extends over 14 amino acids. The germline V and J ends were trimmed by 5 bases and 2 bases, with 10 bases remaining between them. The V gene's germline CDR1 is LNHDA and CDR2 SQIVND (reference sequence). CDR3 amino acids: CASSPQQGNQPQHF. In DNA, the CDR3 is TGTGCCAGTAGTCCCCAGCAGGGCAATCAGCCCCAGCATTTT.

The rearrangement links TRBV27 to TRBJ1-2; D might be TRBD1 (6 bases). This CDR3 is 14 amino acids long. Germline V CDR1 and CDR2: MNHEY, SMNVEV (reference sequence). Between the trimmed V and J ends, which lost 6 bases and 7 bases, there was a span of 18 bases. The CDR3 loop is CASSPNGGEGGYTF. CDR3 in DNA: TGTGCCAGCAGCCCCAACGGGGGCGAGGGTGGCTACACCTTC.

V and J are TRBV7-9 and TRBJ1-2; D not resolved. Germline V gives CDR1 SEHNR, CDR2 FQNEAQ (reference sequence). The CDR3 has 14 residues. The V gene lost 7 bases and the J gene lost 2 bases, with 14 bases spanning the gap. The CDR3 sequence: CASTSTENNYGYTF. The CDR3 nucleotides are TGTGCCAGCACCTCGACGGAGAACAACTATGGCTACACCTTC. Based on the CDR3 plus reference TRBV7-9 and TRBJ1-2, the full variable domain is DTGVSQNPRHKITKRGQNVTFRCDPISEHNRLYWYRQTLGQGPEFLTYFQNEAQLEKSRLLSDRFSAERPKGSFSTLEIQRTEQGDSAMYLCASTSTENNYGYTFGSGTRLTVV.

The V and J genes are TRBV5-1 and TRBJ2-5; D not resolved. CDR1 and CDR2 (germline): SGHRS, YFSETQ. The germline V and J ends were trimmed by 1 base and 5 bases, with 12 bases remaining between them. The CDR3 runs 14 residues. This CDR3 is CASSLFPGVETQYF. The CDR3 region has the DNA TGCGCCAGCAGCTTGTTTCCGGGTGTTGAGACCCAGTACTTC.

The sample holds one count of this clone. The genes are TRBV7-2 and TRBJ2-1; D not resolved. Germline CDR1 SGHTA, CDR2 FQGNSA. The CDR3 is 13 residues long. V was cut by 2 bases and J by 5 bases, with 7 bases left in between. The CDR3 DNA follows: TGTGCCAGCAGCTTATCCACCCACAATGAGCAGTTCTTC. Translation gives CASSLSTHNEQFF. Supplemented by reference TRBV7-2 and TRBJ2-1, the full variable domain reads GAGVSQSPSNKVTEKGKDVELRCDPISGHTALYWYRQSLGQGLEFLIYFQGNSAPDKSGLPSDRFSAERTGGSVSTLTIQRTQQEDSAVYLCASSLSTHNEQFFGPGTRLTVL.

This chain uses TRBV9 with TRBJ2-7; tentative D call: TRBD1 (6 bases). CDR3 length: 14 residues. V was trimmed by 0 bases and J by 6 bases, leaving 13 bases between them. The germline gives CDR1 SGDLS, CDR2 YYNGEE. The CDR3 sequence: CASSVGAGVSEQYF. DNA for the CDR3: TGTGCCAGCAGCGTAGGAGCAGGGGTCAGCGAGCAGTACTTC.

This clone was picked up a small number of times. V is TRBV5-5 and J is TRBJ2-2, with D unresolved. The CDR3 length is 12 residues. Trimming removed 2 bases at V and 3 bases at J, with 2 bases between. Germline V lookup: CDR1 SGHKS, CDR2 YYEKEE (reference sequence). CDR3 DNA sequence: TGTGCCAGCAGCTTTTACACCGGGGAGCTGTTTTTT. Translation: CASSFYTGELFF.

The V call is TRBV9, the J call TRBJ1-1; tentatively, D is TRBD1 (6 bases). Germline values: CDR1 SGDLS, CDR2 YYNGEE. The CDR3 is made up of 14 amino acids. V was trimmed by 9 bases and J by 1 base, leaving 16 bases between them. The CDR3 DNA is TGTGCCACCACTAAGGAGACAGGGAACACTGAAGCTTTCTTT. It yields the protein CATTKETGNTEAFF. Variable domain in full (rest from reference TRBV9 and TRBJ1-1): DSGVTQTPKHLITATGQRVTLRCSPRSGDLSVYWYQQSLDQGLQFLIQYYNGEERAKGNILERFSAQQFPDLHSELNLSSLELGDSALYFCATTKETGNTEAFFGQGTRLTVV.

The chain uses TRBV28 and TRBJ1-2, with 11 bases fitting TRBD1. From germline, CDR1 is MDHEN and CDR2 SYDVKM. CDR3 size: 14 residues. The V segment lost 6 bases and the J segment 7 bases; nucleotides outside the gene matches: 7. In DNA, the CDR3 is TGTGCCAGCAGGGACAGGGGGCAAAGAGGTGGCTACACCTTC. Amino acids: CASRDRGQRGGYTF.

The V gene is TRBV28, the J gene TRBJ1-1, with a weak D call TRBD1 (6 bases). Per the germline V gene, CDR1 is MDHEN and CDR2 is SYDVKM. V was clipped by 2 bases and J by 4 bases, with 14 bases between them. This CDR3 contains 15 residues. This CDR3 reads CASSLAGTGSTEAFF. For the CDR3, the DNA is TGTGCCAGCAGTTTAGCGGGAACAGGGTCCACTGAAGCTTTCTTT.

The chain recombines TRBV15 with TRBJ1-5; D might be TRBD1 (6 bases). V shed 5 bases and J shed 0 bases, with 11 bases lying between them. Looked up from germline, CDR1 is LNHNV and CDR2 is YYDKDF (reference sequence). The CDR3 is made up of 15 amino acids. The CDR3: CATSGGRDSNQPQHF. CDR3 nucleotide sequence: TGTGCCACCAGCGGGGGGCGGGATAGCAATCAGCCCCAGCATTTT.

The rearrangement links TRBV7-6 to TRBJ1-4, with D perhaps matching TRBD1 (6 bases). The V and J ends lost 1 base and 3 bases respectively, with 9 bases between them. The germline V gene has CDR1 SGHVS and CDR2 FNYEAQ. The CDR3 has 15 residues. The CDR3 here is CASSLEAGANEKLFF. DNA of the CDR3: TGTGCCAGCAGCTTAGAGGCAGGGGCTAATGAAAAACTGTTTTTT.

The V gene is TRBV2, the J gene TRBJ2-2, with D possibly matching TRBD1 (5 bases). CDR3 length equals 14 residues. Germline CDR1 and CDR2: SNHLY and FYNNEI. Trimming pared 6 bases from V and 0 bases from J, leaving 8 bases between. This chain's CDR3 is CASSLRANTGELFF. The CDR3 DNA sequence: TGTGCCAGCAGCCTCAGGGCGAACACCGGGGAGCTGTTTTTT. Supplemented by reference TRBV2 and TRBJ2-2, the full variable domain reads EPEVTQTPSHQVTQMGQEVILRCVPISNHLYFYWYRQILGQKVEFLVSFYNNEISEKSEIFDDQFSVERPDGSNFTLKIRSTKLEDSAMYFCASSLRANTGELFFGEGSRLTVL.

On this clone: Relative to the germline gene, one junction end is altered; a read error may explain this. This sequence joins TRBV7-7 and TRBJ1-4, with D possibly matching TRBD1 (6 bases). The CDR3 length is 15 residues. Germline loops: CDR1 SSHAT, CDR2 FNYEAQ (reference sequence). The CDR3 reads CASSQGIGTNEKLFF. The CDR3 coding sequence is TGTGCTAGCAGCCAGGGGATCGGAACTAATGAAAAACTGTTTTTT.

The chain links TRBV29-1 to TRBJ1-4; 7 bases line up with TRBD1. Trimming cost V 2 bases and J 8 bases; bases outside gene matches: 11. This CDR3 has 15 residues. CDR1 is SQVTM and CDR2 is ANQGSEA in the germline V gene. CDR3 coding DNA: TGCAGCGTTGAAAGCGGCAGGGAGGACAGGGAAAAACTGTTTTTT. This sequence encodes CSVESGREDREKLFF.